The source of this T cell receptor beta chain is a study of T-cell reconstitution after alpha-beta-depleted transplantation in children. The CDR3 contains 14 residues. The J segment lost 7 bases and the V segment lost 7 bases, leaving 9 bases of the junction unmatched. Germline assignment: CDR1 SGHVS and CDR2 FNYEAQ. Unique molecular identifiers tagged the TCRbeta library. In TCRdb, the PCR reads were re-called with MiXCR into one record per CDR3 protein. The data hold roughly 160,000 distinct CDR3 sequences, with roughly 11% observed a single time. Study outcomes and limitations: One year post-transplant, T-cell counts and diversity were largely derived from T cells produced anew. The high TCRbeta diversity at day 60 in some patients came from surviving recipient T cells and thymic progenitors. It was reported that alpha-beta T cells came from several hundred expanded graft clones (about two months after transplant).

A word on this clonotype: Its antigen remains unknown.

The sequence came from a boy under 10 years old with acute myeloid leukemia, due to receive a stem cell transplant. The chain links TRBV7-6 to TRBJ1-5; 8 nucleotides align to TRBD1. The sample in question was PBMCs, obtained before TCRalphabeta/CD19-depleted stem cell transplant. In DNA, the CDR3 is TGTGCCAGCACTCCCGGACAGGGTGGACAGCCCCAGCATTTT. This translates into CASTPGQGGQPQHF.